This T cell receptor (beta chain) was identified in a study of sequential checkpoint blockade in melanoma. Described treatment: randomized to nivolumab then ipilimumab (arm A) or the reverse (arm B). This clone was recorded at least ten times. TCRdb keeps only in-frame clones here, not all; method: immunoSEQ multiplex PCR. In the table there are some 3,000 clones, roughly 20% of which are singletons. Germline CDR1 reads SGHNT; CDR2 reads YENEEA. The CDR3 has 15 amino acids. V lost 4 bases and J lost 4; bases outside the gene matches: 3. Here the sequenced sample was tumor tissue (inferred from file names), taken from a patient given nivolumab and ipilimumab in sequence. V usage is TRBV11-3 and J usage is TRBJ2-1; TRBD2 matches 11 bases. This clonotype originated in a human donor with melanoma. DNA of the CDR3: TGTGCCAGCAGCTCTACTAGCGGGAGTTACAATGAGCAGTTCTTC. Protein sequence: CASSSTSGSYNEQFF.